This T cell receptor (beta chain) was identified during a study of T cell repertoires in cytomegalovirus infection. Looking at the study overall: Signatures in public TCR beta sequences pointed to both CMV infection and matching HLA type. Overall study findings and caveats: Dominating the ex vivo response were TCR beta clonotypes that were CMV-specific and HLA-C-restricted.

This clonotype has ten or more counts. Its antigen is undetermined. Via MiXCR, TCRdb re-called the reads, giving one row per CDR3 protein. Of about 450,000 distinct CDR3 sequences in the sample, 30% to 40% were seen once. This sequence originates from a human donor in good health (CMV status not recorded). Some clones in this sample may be carry-over from other donors' samples. The sample consisted of PBMCs.

The CDR3 spells CASSLGDEGTEAFF. CDR3 nucleotide sequence: TGTGCCAGCAGCTTGGGGGACGAGGGCACTGAAGCTTTCTTT. The chain has TRBV11-2 and TRBJ1-1; D possibly corresponds to TRBD1 (5 bases). V was pared by 3 bases and J by 4 bases, with 12 bases between. The germline CDR1 and CDR2 sequences are SGHAT and FQNNGV. CDR3 length equals 14 residues.